The 14 T cell receptor beta chains listed next were all sequenced from one sample in a study of CD8+CD57+ T cells in acquired aplastic anemia. The TCR beta profiling, which covered VDJ combination and CDR3 sequence, was carried out using genomic DNA as the template. In TCRdb, the reads were re-called with MiXCR into one record per CDR3 protein. The sample includes 150,000 to 200,000 distinct CDR3 sequences, approximately 45% seen only once; the top ten take approximately 2.9%. Sequencing was carried out using sorted CD4+, CD8+, or CD8+CD57+ T cells (not recorded which) from PBMCs. These receptors all come from a human donor in good health.

J is TRBJ2-1 and V is TRBV24-1, with D tentatively TRBD2 (5 bases). The V end lost 5 bases, the J end lost 6 bases, and 7 bases lay between the germline ends. CDR1 is KGHDR, CDR2 SFDVKD, per germline. The CDR3 length is 12 residues. The CDR3 spells CATSGRGNEQFF. DNA for the CDR3: TGTGCCACCAGTGGTCGGGGCAATGAGCAGTTCTTC.

This clonotype was detected once. The chain couples TRBV7-3 to TRBJ1-5; no reliable D call. CDR3 size: 13 residues. V was cut by 5 bases and J by 7 bases, with 12 bases left in between. Germline CDR1 SGHTA, CDR2 FQGTGA. The CDR3 region is CASSRGHDQPQHF. CDR3 DNA sequence: TGTGCCAGCAGCCGCGGCCACGACCAGCCCCAGCATTTT.

With regard to this clonotype: One junction end does not reproduce the germline sequence, and a read error may be involved. The CDR3 DNA reads TGTGCCAGCAGTTCCACTAGCGGCTACAGCTCCTACAGTGAGCAGTTCTTC. It yields the protein CASSSTSGYSSYSEQFF. V gene TRBV27 combines with J gene TRBJ2-1; 8 bases match TRBD2. Germline V gene sequence: CDR1 MNHEY, CDR2 SMNVEV (reference sequence). This CDR3 is 17 amino acids long.

This rearrangement joins TRBV10-3 to TRBJ2-7; 7 nucleotides agree with TRBD2. J was trimmed by 5 bases and V by 3 bases; bases with no gene match: 7. The length of the CDR3 is 14 residues. CDR1 is ENHRY and CDR2 is SYGVKD in the germline V gene. The CDR3 DNA reads as TGTGCCATCAGTGACTACGGACTAGTCCACGAGCAGTACTTC. Protein sequence: CAISDYGLVHEQYF.

This clonotype was picked up one time. The V call is TRBV5-5, the J call TRBJ1-5; no clear D gene. V lost 1 base, J lost 4 bases, and 12 bases lay in between. Per germline, CDR1 SGHKS and CDR2 YYEKEE (reference sequence). This CDR3 comprises 15 residues. This CDR3 reads CASSLWGMGNQPQHF. The CDR3 DNA follows: TGTGCCAGCAGCTTGTGGGGTATGGGGAATCAGCCCCAGCATTTT. Full variable domain (remainder filled in from reference TRBV5-5 and TRBJ1-5): DAGVTQSPTHLIKTRGQQVTLRCSPISGHKSVSWYQQVLGQGPQFIFQYYEKEERGRGNFPDRFSARQFPNYSSELNVNALLLGDSALYLCASSLWGMGNQPQHFGDGTRLSIL.

This chain links TRBV20-1 with TRBJ1-3, with D possibly TRBD1 on 5 matching bases. Trimming cost V 3 bases and J 3 bases, with 12 bases left between them. The CDR3 consists of 14 residues. CDR1 is DFQATT, CDR2 SNEGSKA, per germline (reference sequence). CDR3 sequence: CSASDGTYGNTIYF. The CDR3 DNA follows: TGCAGTGCTAGCGACGGGACTTATGGAAACACCATATATTTT.

This chain joins TRBV2 and TRBJ2-1, with D perhaps matching TRBD1 (6 bases). Germline assignment: CDR1 SNHLY and CDR2 FYNNEI. V lost 10 bases to trimming and J lost 8 bases, with 15 bases between them. The CDR3 has 12 residues. The CDR3 DNA reads as TGTGCCACCGCACCCAGGGGCTATGAGCAGTTCTTC. Amino acid sequence: CATAPRGYEQFF.

This chain uses TRBV24-1 with TRBJ2-1; 10 bases match TRBD1. Germline values: CDR1 KGHDR, CDR2 SFDVKD. This CDR3 region has 15 residues. The V and J ends lost 4 bases and 7 bases, in that order; junction bases with no gene match: 6. CDR3 region: CATSDQDRGRNEQFF. The CDR3 bases are TGTGCCACCAGTGACCAGGACAGGGGGAGGAATGAGCAGTTCTTC.

In the case of this clonotype: The CDR3 does not close with the conserved phenylalanine or tryptophan, likely indicating a read error. Because the CDR3's place on the DNA is in doubt, the DNA is left out and the CDR3 is given as listed by TCRdb. This rearrangement joins TRBV5-5 to TRBJ2-5; TRBD1 reflects the table's D call only, with no check against the DNA. In germline, CDR1 is SGHKS, CDR2 YYEKEE (reference sequence). The CDR3 spans 10 amino acids, including both terminal residues. Here the CDR3 reads CASSLGGTGI.

V is TRBV7-2 and J is TRBJ2-2; D remains ambiguous. Germline assignment: CDR1 SGHTA and CDR2 FQGNSA. The length of the CDR3 is 12 residues. Trimming stripped 7 bases from V and 6 bases from J, with 9 bases between. The CDR3 loop reads CASNSRAGELFF. CDR3 in DNA: TGTGCCAGCAACTCCCGTGCCGGGGAGCTGTTTTTT.

A note on this clonotype: A much larger clone differs by one base, so this may be a read error. This rearrangement joins TRBV4-2 to TRBJ2-1; 9 bases fit TRBD2. The V gene's germline CDR1 is LGHNA and CDR2 YNFKEQ. V shed 0 bases and J 0 bases; nucleotides not matched to a gene: 6. The CDR3 sequence is 18 residues long. This CDR3 reads CASSQDTSGCASYNEQFF. The CDR3 nucleotides are TGTGCCAGCAGCCAAGACACTAGCGGGTGTGCCTCCTACAATGAGCAGTTCTTC.

At least ten counts were recorded for this clonotype. V is TRBV18 and J is TRBJ2-5; D is unclear. The CDR3 length is 11 residues. The germline V and J ends were trimmed by 2 bases and 5 bases, with 3 bases remaining between them. From germline, CDR1 is KGHSH and CDR2 LQKENI. CDR3 bases: TGTGCCAGCTCACCAAGCGAGACCCAGTACTTC. It codes for CASSPSETQYF.

The rearrangement links TRBV7-3 to TRBJ2-7; D might be TRBD1 (7 bases). CDR3 size: 13 residues. The ends were cut back, 4 bases at V and 4 bases at J, with 11 bases in the middle. Germline lookup yields CDR1 SGHTA and CDR2 FQGTGA. DNA of the CDR3: TGTGCCAGCAGCTACAGGGGACTGTACGAGCAGTACTTC. Protein product: CASSYRGLYEQYF.

The chain uses TRBV6-1 and TRBJ1-2; 10 bases align to TRBD1. This CDR3 is built from 15 residues. V lost 3 bases to trimming and J lost 5 bases; unmatched junction nucleotides: 6. Germline V lookup: CDR1 MNHNS, CDR2 SASEGT. CDR3: CASSDRDRGIYGYTF. As DNA, the CDR3 is TGTGCCAGCAGTGATAGGGACAGGGGAATTTATGGCTACACCTTC.